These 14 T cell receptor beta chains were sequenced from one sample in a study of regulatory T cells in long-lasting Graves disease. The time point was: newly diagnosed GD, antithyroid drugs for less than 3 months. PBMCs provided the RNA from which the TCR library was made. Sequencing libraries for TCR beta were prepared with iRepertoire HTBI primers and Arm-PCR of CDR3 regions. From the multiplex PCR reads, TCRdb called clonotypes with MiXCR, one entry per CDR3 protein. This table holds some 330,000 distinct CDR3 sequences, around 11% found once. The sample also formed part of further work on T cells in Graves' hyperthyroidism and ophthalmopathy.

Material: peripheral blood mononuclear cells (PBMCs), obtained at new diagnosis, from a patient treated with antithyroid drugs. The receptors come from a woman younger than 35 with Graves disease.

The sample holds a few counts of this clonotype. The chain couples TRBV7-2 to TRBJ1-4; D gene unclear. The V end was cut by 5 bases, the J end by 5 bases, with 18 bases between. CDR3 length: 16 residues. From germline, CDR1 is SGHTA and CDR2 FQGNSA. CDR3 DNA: TGTGCCAGCAGCCGTGAAGGGCCGGGGTTAAATGAAAAACTGTTTTTT. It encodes CASSREGPGLNEKLFF.

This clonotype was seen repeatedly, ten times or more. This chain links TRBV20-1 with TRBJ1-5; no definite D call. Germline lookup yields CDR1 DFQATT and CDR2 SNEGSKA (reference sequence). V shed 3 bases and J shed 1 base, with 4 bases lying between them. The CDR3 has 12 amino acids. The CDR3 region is CSARKSNQPQHF. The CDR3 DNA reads TGCAGTGCTAGGAAGAGCAATCAGCCCCAGCATTTT.

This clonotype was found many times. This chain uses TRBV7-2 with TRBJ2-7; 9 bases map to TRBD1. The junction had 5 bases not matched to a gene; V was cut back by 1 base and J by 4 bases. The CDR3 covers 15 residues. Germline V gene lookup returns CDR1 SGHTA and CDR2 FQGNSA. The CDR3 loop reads CASSLGGTGIYEQYF. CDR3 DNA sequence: TGTGCCAGCAGCTTAGGTGGGACAGGGATTTACGAGCAGTACTTC.

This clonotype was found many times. The chain's CDR3 is CASRAQGYTEAFF. The DNA of the CDR3 is TGTGCCAGCAGGGCTCAGGGGTACACTGAAGCTTTCTTT. The gene calls are TRBV28 and TRBJ1-1; possible D gene TRBD1, 6 bases. V gave up 6 bases and J gave up 3 bases, with 11 bases separating them. This CDR3 contains 13 residues. The germline V gene has CDR1 MDHEN and CDR2 SYDVKM.

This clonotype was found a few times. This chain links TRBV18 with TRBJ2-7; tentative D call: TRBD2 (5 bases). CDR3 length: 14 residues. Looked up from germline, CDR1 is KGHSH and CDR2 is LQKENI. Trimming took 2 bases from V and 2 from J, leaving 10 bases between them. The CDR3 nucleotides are TGTGCCAGCTCACCAACCGGGAAGACCTACGAGCAGTACGTC. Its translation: CASSPTGKTYEQYV.

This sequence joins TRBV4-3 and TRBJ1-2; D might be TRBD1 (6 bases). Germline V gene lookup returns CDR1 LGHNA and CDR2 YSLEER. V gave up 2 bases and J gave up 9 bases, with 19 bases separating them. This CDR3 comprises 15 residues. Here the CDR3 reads CASSQTGLAGARYTF. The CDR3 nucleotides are TGCGCCAGCAGCCAAACCGGATTGGCGGGGGCGCGCTACACCTTC.

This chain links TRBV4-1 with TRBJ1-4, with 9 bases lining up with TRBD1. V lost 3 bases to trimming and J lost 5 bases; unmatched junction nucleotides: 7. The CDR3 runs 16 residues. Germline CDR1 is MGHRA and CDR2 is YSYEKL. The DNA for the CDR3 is TGCGCCAGCAGCCAGGCGGACAGGGGTAGAAATGAAAAACTGTTTTTT. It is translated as CASSQADRGRNEKLFF.

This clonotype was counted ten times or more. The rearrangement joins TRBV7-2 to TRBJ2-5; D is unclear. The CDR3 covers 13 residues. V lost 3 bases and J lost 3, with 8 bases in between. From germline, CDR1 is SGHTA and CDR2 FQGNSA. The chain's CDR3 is CASSFPQEETQYF. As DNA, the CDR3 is TGTGCCAGCAGCTTTCCCCAGGAAGAGACCCAGTACTTC.

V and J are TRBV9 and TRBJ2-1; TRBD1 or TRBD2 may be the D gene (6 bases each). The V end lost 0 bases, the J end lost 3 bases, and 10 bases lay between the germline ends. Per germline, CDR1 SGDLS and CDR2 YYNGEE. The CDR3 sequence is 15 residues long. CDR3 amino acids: CASSVDGGFYNEQFF. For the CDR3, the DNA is TGTGCCAGCAGCGTAGACGGGGGCTTCTACAATGAGCAGTTCTTC.

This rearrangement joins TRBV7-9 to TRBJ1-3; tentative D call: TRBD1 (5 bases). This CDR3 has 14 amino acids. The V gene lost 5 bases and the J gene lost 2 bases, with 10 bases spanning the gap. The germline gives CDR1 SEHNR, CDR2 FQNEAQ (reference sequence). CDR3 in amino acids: CASSQGITGNTIYF. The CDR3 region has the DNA TGTGCCAGCAGCCAGGGAATCACTGGAAACACCATATATTTT.

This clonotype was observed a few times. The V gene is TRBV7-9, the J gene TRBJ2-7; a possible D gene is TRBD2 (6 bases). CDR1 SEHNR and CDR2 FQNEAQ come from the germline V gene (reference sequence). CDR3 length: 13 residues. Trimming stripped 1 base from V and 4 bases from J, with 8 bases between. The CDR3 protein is CASSLGEVYEQYV. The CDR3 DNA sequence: TGTGCCAGCAGCTTAGGGGAGGTTTACGAGCAGTACGTC.

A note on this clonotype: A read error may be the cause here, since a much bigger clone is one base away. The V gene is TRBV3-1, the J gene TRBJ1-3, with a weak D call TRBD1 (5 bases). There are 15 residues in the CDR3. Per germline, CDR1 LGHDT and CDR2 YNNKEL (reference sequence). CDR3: CANSSTGVSGNTIYF. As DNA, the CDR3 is TGTGCCAACAGCAGTACAGGAGTCTCTGGAAACACCATATATTTT.

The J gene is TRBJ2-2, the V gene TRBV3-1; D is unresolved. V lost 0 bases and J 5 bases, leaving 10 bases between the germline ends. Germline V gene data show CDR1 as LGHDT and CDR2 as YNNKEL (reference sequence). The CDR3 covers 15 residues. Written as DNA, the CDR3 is TGTGCCAGCAGCCAAGATCCGGCGGCAACCGGGGAGCTGTTTTTT. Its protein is CASSQDPAATGELFF.

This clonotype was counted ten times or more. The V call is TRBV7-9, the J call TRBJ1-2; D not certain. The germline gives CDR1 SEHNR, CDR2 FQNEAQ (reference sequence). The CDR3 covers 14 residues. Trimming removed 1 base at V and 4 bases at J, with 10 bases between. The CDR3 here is CASSLDWVAYGYTF. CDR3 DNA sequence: TGTGCCAGCAGCTTAGATTGGGTGGCCTATGGCTACACCTTC. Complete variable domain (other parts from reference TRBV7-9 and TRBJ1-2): DTGVSQNPRHKITKRGQNVTFRCDPISEHNRLYWYRQTLGQGPEFLTYFQNEAQLEKSRLLSDRFSAERPKGSFSTLEIQRTEQGDSAMYLCASSLDWVAYGYTFGSGTRLTVV.